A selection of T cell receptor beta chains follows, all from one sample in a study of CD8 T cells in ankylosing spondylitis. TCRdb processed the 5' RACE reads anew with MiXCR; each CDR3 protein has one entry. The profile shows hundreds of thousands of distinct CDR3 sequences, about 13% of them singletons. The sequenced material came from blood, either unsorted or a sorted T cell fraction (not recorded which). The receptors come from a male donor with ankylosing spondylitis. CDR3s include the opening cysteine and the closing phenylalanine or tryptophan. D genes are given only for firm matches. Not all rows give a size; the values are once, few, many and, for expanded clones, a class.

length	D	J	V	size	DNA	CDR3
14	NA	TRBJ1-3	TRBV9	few	TGTGCCAGCAGCGTAGGAACGAAAGGAAACACCATATATTTT	CASSVGTKGNTIYF
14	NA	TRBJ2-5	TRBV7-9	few	TGTGCCAGCAGCTTACGGGTTAGGGAAGAGACCCAGTACTTC	CASSLRVREETQYF
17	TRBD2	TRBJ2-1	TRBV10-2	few	TGCGCCAGCAGTCCTAGACTAGCGACGTTGGTCTACAATGAGCAGTTCTTC	CASSPRLATLVYNEQFF
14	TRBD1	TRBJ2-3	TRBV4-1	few	TGCGCCAGCAGCCAAGGACGGACAGGCGATACGCAGTATTTT	CASSQGRTGDTQYF
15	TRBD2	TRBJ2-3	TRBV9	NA	TGTGCCAGCAGCGTAGATAGCGGGAGTCCAGATACGCAGTATTTT	CASSVDSGSPDTQYF
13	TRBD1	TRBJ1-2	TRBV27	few	TGTGCCAGCAAATTTTCAGGGGGCTATGGCTACACCTTC	CASKFSGGYGYTF
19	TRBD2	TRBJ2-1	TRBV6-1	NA	TGTGCCAGCAGTCGAAGGCTAGCGGGAGCGAAAGGTGGGAACAATGAGCAGTTCTTC	CASSRRLAGAKGGNNEQFF
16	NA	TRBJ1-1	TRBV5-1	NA	TGCGCCAGCAGCTTGGCCGGGGGCGGTGGGTACACTGAAGCTTTCTTT	CASSLAGGGGYTEAFF
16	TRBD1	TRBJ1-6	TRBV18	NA	TGTGCCAGCTCACCAATTCCGACAGGGGCTAATTCACCCCTCCACTTT	CASSPIPTGANSPLHF
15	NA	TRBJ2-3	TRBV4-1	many	TGCGCCAGCAGCCAAGTGGGTTGGTCCACAGATACGCAGTATTTT	CASSQVGWSTDTQYF
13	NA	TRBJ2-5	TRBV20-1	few	TGCAGTGGACAAACAGTGTTACAAGAGACCCAGTACTTC	CSGQTVLQETQYF
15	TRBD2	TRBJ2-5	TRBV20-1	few	TGCAGCAAAAAGGCACCAGCGGGAGGCCAAGAGACCCAGTACTTC	CSKKAPAGGQETQYF
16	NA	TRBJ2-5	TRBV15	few	TGTGCCACCAGCAGAGTCGGGTCTGGGCAAGGGGAGACCCAGTACTTC	CATSRVGSGQGETQYF
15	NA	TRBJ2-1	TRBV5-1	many	TGCGCCAGCAGCTTGGGGGGGGACACCAACAATGAGCAGTTCTTC	CASSLGGDTNNEQFF
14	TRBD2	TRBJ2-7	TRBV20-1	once	TGCAGTGCCCGACGGCCAGCGGGAGGGATCGAGCAGTACTTC	CSARRPAGGIEQYF
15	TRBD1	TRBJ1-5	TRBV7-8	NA	TGTGCCAGCAGCCCCGGGACAGGGTTTGATCAGCCCCAGCATTTT	CASSPGTGFDQPQHF
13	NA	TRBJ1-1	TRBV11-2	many	TGTGCCAGCAGCGCTCTCATGAACACTGAAGCTTTCTTT	CASSALMNTEAFF
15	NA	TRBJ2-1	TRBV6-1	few	TGTGCCAGCTCCTCCGGGAGATCCACCTACAATGAGCAGTTCTTC	CASSSGRSTYNEQFF
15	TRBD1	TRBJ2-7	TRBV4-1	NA	TGCGCCAGCAGCCATCCGGACAGGGATCTAGGGGAGCAGTACTTC	CASSHPDRDLGEQYF
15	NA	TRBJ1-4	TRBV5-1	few	TGCGCCAGCAGCTTGGAGGGGCCCACGGATGAAAAACTGTTTTTT	CASSLEGPTDEKLFF
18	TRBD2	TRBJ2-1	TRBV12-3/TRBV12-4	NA	TGTGCCAGCACTCCAGGGACGGAGCGGGAGGGAGTTAAGAATGAGCAGTTCTTC	CASTPGTEREGVKNEQFF
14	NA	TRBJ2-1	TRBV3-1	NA	TGTGCCAGCAGCCCTCTAGGGTCCGCCAATGAGCAGTTCTTC	CASSPLGSANEQFF
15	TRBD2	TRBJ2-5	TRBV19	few	TGTGCCAGTACTCAGGCTAGCGGAGAGGGAGAGACCCAGTACTTC	CASTQASGEGETQYF
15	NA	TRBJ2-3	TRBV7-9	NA	TGTGCCAGCAGCAAAAATCCCACGGGCACAGATACGCAGTATTTT	CASSKNPTGTDTQYF
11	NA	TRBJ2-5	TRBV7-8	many	TGTGCCAGCAGCTTAGCATCCCAATGGTACTTC	CASSLASQWYF
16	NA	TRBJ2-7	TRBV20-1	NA	TGCAGTGCTAGAGATCCAGAGGGGCCTATCTCCTACGAGCAGTACTTC	CSARDPEGPISYEQYF
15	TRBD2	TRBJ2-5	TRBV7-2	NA	TGTGCCAGCACCGTCGGGCTAGCGGCAGTGGAGACCCAGTACTTC	CASTVGLAAVETQYF
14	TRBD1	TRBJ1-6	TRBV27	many	TGTGCCAGCAGTTTAACAGGGGGCTCTTCACCCCTCCACTTT	CASSLTGGSSPLHF
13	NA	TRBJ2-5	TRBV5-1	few	TGCGCCAGCAGCCCTGACATGGGGGAGACCCAGTACTTC	CASSPDMGETQYF
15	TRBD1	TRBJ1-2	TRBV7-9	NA	TGTGCCAGCAGCTGGGGACAGGCGGTACCCTATGGCTACACCTTC	CASSWGQAVPYGYTF
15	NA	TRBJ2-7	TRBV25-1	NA	TGTGCCAGCAGTGTCAACGCGGGGCTATCCTACGAGCAGTACTTC	CASSVNAGLSYEQYF
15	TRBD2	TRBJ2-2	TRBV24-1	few	TGTGCCACCAGAGCCCCTGCGGGGGACACCGGGGAGCTGTTTTTT	CATRAPAGDTGELFF
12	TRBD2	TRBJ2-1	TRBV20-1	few	TGCAGTGCCGGGACTAGCCACAATGAGCAGTTCTTC	CSAGTSHNEQFF
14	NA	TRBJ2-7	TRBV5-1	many	TGCGCCAGCAGCCCGACAGCAAGCTCCTACGAGCAGTACTTC	CASSPTASSYEQYF
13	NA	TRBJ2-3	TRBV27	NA	TGTGCCAGCAGTTCTCTTAGCTCCCGGGCGCAGTATTTT	CASSSLSSRAQYF
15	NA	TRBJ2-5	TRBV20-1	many	TGCAGTGCTCCCCTCGACAGCAAGGACCAAGAGACCCAGTACTTC	CSAPLDSKDQETQYF